Listed below are T cell receptor beta chains from one sample, sequenced in a study of shared clonotypes between healthy human individuals. Assay: immunoSEQ multiplex PCR; the TCRdb copy retains only in-frame clones and omits some. The data contain about 2.3 million clones, 93% of them singletons. The sample taken for sequencing was naive CD4+ T cells from PBMCs. These receptors originate from a young man in good health. Some clones in this sample may be carry-over from other donors' samples. Both conserved end residues are part of each CDR3. The D gene is left open where the match is weak. Some rows mark clone size as missing; the rest say once, few, many or name a class of expanded clone.

d_call: TRBD2
j_call: TRBJ2-1
clone_size: once
v_call: TRBV18
cdr3_aa: CASSPSASGSYNEQFF
cdr3_nt: TGTGCCAGCTCCCCATCCGCTAGCGGCTCCTACAATGAGCAGTTCTTC

d_call: .
j_call: TRBJ2-1
clone_size: .
v_call: TRBV7-3
cdr3_aa: CASSGSGLRDEQFF
cdr3_nt: TGTGCCAGCAGCGGTTCGGGGCTTAGGGATGAGCAGTTCTTC

d_call: TRBD2
j_call: TRBJ2-1
clone_size: once
v_call: TRBV7-2
cdr3_aa: CASSRPSGRDLNEQFF
cdr3_nt: TGTGCCAGCAGCCGACCTAGCGGGAGAGATTTAAATGAGCAGTTCTTC

d_call: TRBD2
j_call: TRBJ2-3
clone_size: .
v_call: TRBV10-3
cdr3_aa: CATKVGGGSTDTQYF
cdr3_nt: TGTGCCACCAAGGTCGGCGGGGGTAGCACAGATACGCAGTATTTT

d_call: .
j_call: TRBJ2-3
clone_size: .
v_call: TRBV2
cdr3_aa: CASSDVGLGQITQYF
cdr3_nt: TGTGCCAGCAGTGATGTAGGACTCGGGCAGATTACGCAGTATTTT

d_call: TRBD2
j_call: TRBJ2-1
clone_size: once
v_call: TRBV4-3
cdr3_aa: CASSPFPLAGLYNEQFF
cdr3_nt: TGCGCCAGCAGCCCCTTTCCCCTAGCGGGGTTGTACAATGAGCAGTTCTTC

d_call: .
j_call: TRBJ1-1
clone_size: .
v_call: TRBV18
cdr3_aa: CASSPGFPEAFF
cdr3_nt: TGTGCCAGCTCTCCTGGCTTTCCCGAAGCTTTCTTT

d_call: .
j_call: TRBJ2-7
clone_size: .
v_call: TRBV7-2
cdr3_aa: CASSLDPVSEQYF
cdr3_nt: TGTGCCAGCAGCTTAGATCCAGTATCCGAGCAGTACTTC

d_call: TRBD1
j_call: TRBJ1-6
clone_size: .
v_call: TRBV30
cdr3_aa: CAWSLRGIRNSPLHF
cdr3_nt: TGTGCCTGGAGCCTCAGGGGGATAAGGAATTCACCCCTCCACTTT

d_call: TRBD1
j_call: TRBJ2-1
clone_size: .
v_call: TRBV7-2
cdr3_aa: CASSRDRGNYNEQFF
cdr3_nt: TGTGCCAGCAGCAGGGACAGGGGGAACTACAATGAGCAGTTCTTC

d_call: .
j_call: TRBJ2-7
clone_size: .
v_call: TRBV11-2
cdr3_aa: CASSLDLVGPYEQYF
cdr3_nt: TGTGCCAGCAGCTTAGATCTGGTAGGTCCCTACGAGCAGTACTTC

d_call: .
j_call: TRBJ1-1
clone_size: .
v_call: TRBV6-5
cdr3_aa: CASSYGGTLNTEAFF
cdr3_nt: TGTGCCAGCAGTTACGGTGGAACATTGAACACTGAAGCTTTCTTT

d_call: .
j_call: TRBJ2-2
clone_size: .
v_call: TRBV4-3
cdr3_aa: CASSQVNEGYTGELFF
cdr3_nt: TGCGCCAGCAGCCAAGTCAACGAGGGGTACACCGGGGAGCTGTTTTTT

d_call: .
j_call: TRBJ1-4
clone_size: .
v_call: TRBV6-7
cdr3_aa: CASSYNGASHPATNEKLFF
cdr3_nt: TGTGCCAGCAGTTACAATGGGGCATCACACCCTGCAACTAATGAAAAACTGTTTTTT

d_call: .
j_call: TRBJ2-1
clone_size: .
v_call: TRBV11-2
cdr3_aa: CASSPFSRLFNEQFF
cdr3_nt: TGTGCCAGCAGCCCGTTCTCCCGCCTTTTCAATGAGCAGTTCTTC

d_call: .
j_call: TRBJ1-5
clone_size: .
v_call: TRBV6-1
cdr3_aa: CASSDPGGGNQPQHF
cdr3_nt: TGTGCCAGCAGTGACCCCGGCGGGGGCAATCAGCCCCAGCATTTT

d_call: .
j_call: TRBJ2-2
clone_size: few
v_call: TRBV11-3
cdr3_aa: CASSENTGELFF
cdr3_nt: TGTGCCAGCAGCGAGAACACCGGGGAGCTGTTTTTT

d_call: TRBD1
j_call: TRBJ2-2
clone_size: .
v_call: TRBV7-2
cdr3_aa: CASRGTGGLGELFF
cdr3_nt: TGTGCCAGCAGGGGGACAGGGGGCCTCGGGGAGCTGTTTTTT

d_call: TRBD2
j_call: TRBJ2-7
clone_size: .
v_call: TRBV27
cdr3_aa: CASSLGIGRTSGRGHEQYF
cdr3_nt: TGTGCCAGCAGTTTAGGAATCGGTCGGACTAGCGGGAGAGGTCACGAGCAGTACTTC

d_call: .
j_call: TRBJ1-2
clone_size: .
v_call: TRBV25-1
cdr3_aa: CASSKGGTGGYTF
cdr3_nt: TGTGCCAGCAGTAAGGGGGGGACGGGAGGCTACACCTTC

d_call: .
j_call: TRBJ2-7
clone_size: .
v_call: TRBV6-5
cdr3_aa: CASRAVGAGSYEQYF
cdr3_nt: TGTGCCAGCAGGGCCGTTGGGGCAGGGTCCTACGAGCAGTACTTC

d_call: TRBD1
j_call: TRBJ2-5
clone_size: .
v_call: TRBV11-3
cdr3_aa: CASSPRDREETQYF
cdr3_nt: TGTGCCAGCAGCCCCCGGGACAGGGAAGAGACCCAGTACTTC

d_call: .
j_call: TRBJ1-2
clone_size: once
v_call: TRBV6-5
cdr3_aa: CASSIGEGYGYTF
cdr3_nt: TGTGCCAGCAGTATCGGGGAGGGGTATGGCTACACCTTC

d_call: .
j_call: TRBJ2-7
clone_size: .
v_call: TRBV6-5
cdr3_aa: CASSTPRENSYEQYF
cdr3_nt: TGTGCCAGCAGCACGCCCCGGGAAAATTCCTACGAGCAGTACTTC

d_call: .
j_call: TRBJ2-1
clone_size: .
v_call: TRBV9
cdr3_aa: CASSVVDDGAHGEQFF
cdr3_nt: TGTGCCAGCAGCGTAGTGGATGATGGGGCTCATGGTGAGCAGTTCTTC

d_call: TRBD2
j_call: TRBJ2-3
clone_size: .
v_call: TRBV30
cdr3_aa: CAWSVLAGPRDTQYF
cdr3_nt: TGTGCCTGGAGTGTACTAGCGGGGCCCAGGGATACGCAGTATTTT

d_call: .
j_call: TRBJ1-1
clone_size: .
v_call: TRBV7-9
cdr3_aa: CASSLAAGSTEAFF
cdr3_nt: TGTGCCAGCAGCTTAGCGGCGGGGTCCACTGAAGCTTTCTTT

d_call: .
j_call: TRBJ2-1
clone_size: .
v_call: TRBV4-2
cdr3_aa: CASSQRAGGALYNEQFF
cdr3_nt: TGTGCCAGCAGCCAACGGGCTGGAGGGGCCCTCTACAATGAGCAGTTCTTC

d_call: .
j_call: TRBJ2-1
clone_size: .
v_call: TRBV7-2
cdr3_aa: CASSLDWYSSYNEQFF
cdr3_nt: TGTGCCAGCAGCCTGGACTGGTATAGCTCCTACAATGAGCAGTTCTTC

d_call: .
j_call: TRBJ1-2
clone_size: .
v_call: TRBV29-1
cdr3_aa: CSVPTTNYGYTF
cdr3_nt: TGCAGCGTCCCTACTACTAACTATGGCTACACCTTC

d_call: .
j_call: TRBJ2-5
clone_size: .
v_call: TRBV19
cdr3_aa: CASSNIGQETQYF
cdr3_nt: TGTGCCAGTAGTAATATAGGACAAGAGACCCAGTACTTC

d_call: .
j_call: TRBJ1-1
clone_size: .
v_call: TRBV9
cdr3_aa: CASSVVSRVGTEAFF
cdr3_nt: TGTGCCAGCAGCGTAGTGAGTAGGGTCGGCACTGAAGCTTTCTTT

d_call: TRBD2
j_call: TRBJ2-7
clone_size: .
v_call: TRBV25-1
cdr3_aa: CASSTSLGLAGEVDEQYF
cdr3_nt: TGTGCCAGCAGTACCTCGCTAGGACTAGCGGGAGAGGTAGACGAGCAGTACTTC

d_call: .
j_call: TRBJ2-1
clone_size: .
v_call: TRBV7-3
cdr3_aa: CASSVTRNNEQFF
cdr3_nt: TGTGCCAGCAGCGTCACTAGAAATAATGAGCAGTTCTTC

d_call: TRBD1
j_call: TRBJ2-7
clone_size: once
v_call: TRBV6-6
cdr3_aa: CASSYSGQGRFYEQYF
cdr3_nt: TGTGCCAGCAGTTACTCGGGACAGGGGAGGTTTTACGAGCAGTACTTC

d_call: TRBD1
j_call: TRBJ1-1
clone_size: few
v_call: TRBV6-1
cdr3_aa: CASRTGITEAFF
cdr3_nt: TGTGCCAGCAGGACAGGGATCACTGAAGCTTTCTTT

d_call: .
j_call: TRBJ1-2
clone_size: .
v_call: TRBV6-1
cdr3_aa: CASSETDYTAVYGYTF
cdr3_nt: TGTGCCAGCAGTGAAACGGATTATACCGCTGTCTATGGCTACACCTTC

d_call: .
j_call: TRBJ1-5
clone_size: .
v_call: TRBV7-3
cdr3_aa: CASSYPSRDLKSSNQPQHF
cdr3_nt: TGTGCCAGCAGCTATCCCTCCCGGGACTTAAAATCTAGCAATCAGCCCCAGCATTTT

d_call: .
j_call: TRBJ2-5
clone_size: .
v_call: TRBV5-1
cdr3_aa: CASSFEGETQYF
cdr3_nt: TGCGCCAGCAGCTTCGAGGGAGAGACCCAGTACTTC

d_call: TRBD1
j_call: TRBJ1-6
clone_size: .
v_call: TRBV28
cdr3_aa: CASSFPQGAGSPLHF
cdr3_nt: TGTGCCAGCAGTTTCCCACAGGGGGCCGGGTCACCCCTCCACTTT

d_call: TRBD2
j_call: TRBJ2-7
clone_size: .
v_call: TRBV29-1
cdr3_aa: CSVGGRQGGHEQYF
cdr3_nt: TGCAGCGTGGGGGGGAGGCAGGGTGGGCACGAGCAGTACTTC

d_call: TRBD1
j_call: TRBJ2-1
clone_size: .
v_call: TRBV6-1
cdr3_aa: CASSVQGPEQFF
cdr3_nt: TGTGCCAGCAGCGTACAGGGGCCCGAGCAGTTCTTC

d_call: .
j_call: TRBJ1-5
clone_size: .
v_call: TRBV28
cdr3_aa: CASRQLSNQPQHF
cdr3_nt: TGTGCCAGCAGGCAACTCAGCAATCAGCCCCAGCATTTT

d_call: TRBD1
j_call: TRBJ2-7
clone_size: .
v_call: TRBV29-1
cdr3_aa: CSVRRDRVNEQYF
cdr3_nt: TGCAGCGTTCGCCGGGACAGGGTGAACGAGCAGTACTTC

d_call: .
j_call: TRBJ1-4
clone_size: .
v_call: TRBV4-2
cdr3_aa: CASSQVTDLNEKLFF
cdr3_nt: TGTGCCAGCAGCCAAGTTACAGACCTTAATGAAAAACTGTTTTTT

d_call: .
j_call: TRBJ1-2
clone_size: .
v_call: TRBV27
cdr3_aa: CASSLRSPGLDGYTF
cdr3_nt: TGTGCCAGCAGTTTACGGTCCCCAGGGTTGGATGGCTACACCTTC

d_call: TRBD2
j_call: TRBJ2-1
clone_size: .
v_call: TRBV28
cdr3_aa: CASSLWGGGESGSSYNEQFF
cdr3_nt: TGTGCCAGCAGTTTATGGGGTGGGGGCGAGAGCGGGAGTTCCTACAATGAGCAGTTCTTC

d_call: .
j_call: TRBJ2-2
clone_size: .
v_call: TRBV28
cdr3_aa: CASRPQGRRNTGELFF
cdr3_nt: TGTGCCAGCAGACCCCAGGGGCGGCGGAACACCGGGGAGCTGTTTTTT

d_call: TRBD2
j_call: TRBJ2-1
clone_size: .
v_call: TRBV18
cdr3_aa: CASSRSGTSGEQFF
cdr3_nt: TGTGCCAGCTCACGCTCCGGGACTAGCGGTGAGCAGTTCTTC